A single sample is the source of the 13 T cell receptor beta chains below, sequenced in a study of OX40 agonist ivuxolimab in advanced cancers. Using immunoSEQ multiplex PCR, the repertoire was profiled, and TCRdb retains in-frame clones only, with some absent. The table has 65,000 to 80,000 clones, around 87% seen once; the top ten hold just under 0.25%. The sequenced sample was CD4+ or CD8+ T cells sorted from blood, obtained in a trial of the OX40 agonist ivuxolimab. The source of these receptors is an adult with an advanced solid tumor such as melanoma, head and neck, liver or kidney cancer.

This clone was observed a few times. This chain uses TRBV19 with TRBJ1-1; D uncertain. V shed 3 bases and J shed 4 bases, with 9 bases lying between them. The CDR3 sequence is 13 residues long. The germline V gene has CDR1 LNHDA and CDR2 SQIVND (reference sequence). The CDR3 sequence: CASSIQSGTEAFF. CDR3 coding DNA: TGTGCCAGTAGTATTCAAAGTGGCACTGAAGCTTTCTTT.

This clone is a singleton in its sample. The chain has TRBV5-4 and TRBJ1-4, with a possible D match to TRBD1 (6 bases). CDR3 length: 15 amino acids. CDR1 is SGHNT and CDR2 is YYREEE in the germline V gene (reference sequence). The V and J ends lost 0 bases and 2 bases respectively, with 8 bases between them. DNA of the CDR3: TGTGCCAGCAGCTTGGACAGGGCGACTAATGAAAAACTGTTTTTT. It codes for CASSLDRATNEKLFF.

V usage is TRBV5-1 and J usage is TRBJ2-7; no definite D call. V shed 7 bases and J shed 0 bases, with 14 bases lying between them. Looked up from germline, CDR1 is SGHRS and CDR2 is YFSETQ. The CDR3 spans 14 residues. CDR3 protein: CASARSLSSYEQYF. The CDR3 region has the DNA TGCGCCAGCGCTCGTAGCTTGAGCTCCTACGAGCAGTACTTC.

The chain couples TRBV15 to TRBJ2-7; D gene unclear. The germline V and J ends were trimmed by 0 bases and 4 bases, with 7 bases remaining between them. The CDR3 has 13 amino acids. The germline V gene encodes CDR1 LNHNV and CDR2 YYDKDF (reference sequence). The DNA for the CDR3 is TGTGCCACCAGCAGAGAGCGCGAGTACGAGCAGTACTTC. Translated, it gives CATSREREYEQYF.

This chain links TRBV10-3 with TRBJ1-5; 7 bases line up with TRBD1. Germline CDR1 ENHRY, CDR2 SYGVKD. This CDR3 contains 14 residues. The junction had 4 bases not matched to a gene; V was cut back by 5 bases and J by 3 bases. CDR3 nucleotide sequence: TGTGCCATCAGTAATACAGGGGCCAATCAGCCCCAGCATTTT. Its protein is CAISNTGANQPQHF.

The chain recombines TRBV5-8 with TRBJ2-5; D possibly corresponds to TRBD1 (6 bases). The CDR3 length is 17 residues. Germline lookup yields CDR1 SGHTS and CDR2 YDEGEE. V lost 4 bases and J 1 base, leaving 20 bases between the germline ends. The CDR3 is CASSVGTMAMVQETQYF. The DNA of the CDR3 is TGTGCCAGCAGCGTCGGGACAATGGCTATGGTCCAAGAGACCCAGTACTTC.

The rearrangement uses TRBV5-4 and TRBJ1-4; D is possibly TRBD1 (5 bases). The V gene lost 4 bases and the J gene lost 3 bases, with 16 bases spanning the gap. The V gene's germline CDR1 is SGHNT and CDR2 YYREEE (reference sequence). This CDR3 contains 16 residues. The CDR3 loop reads CASSLGTARANEKLFF. CDR3 sequence (DNA): TGTGCCAGCAGCCTCGGGACGGCGAGAGCTAATGAAAAACTGTTTTTT.

The V and J genes are TRBV6-1 and TRBJ1-2, with 10 bases identical to TRBD1. J gave up 2 bases and V 5 bases, and 5 bases lay outside the gene matches. The CDR3 totals 15 residues. CDR1 and CDR2 from the germline V gene are MNHNS and SASEGT. The CDR3 coding sequence is TGTGCCAGCAGTCTGGGGACAGGGGACAACTATGGCTACACCTTC. Its protein is CASSLGTGDNYGYTF.

The chain employs TRBV7-6 and TRBJ2-1, with TRBD2 matching 8 bases. The V and J ends lost 4 bases and 2 bases, in that order; junction bases with no gene match: 4. Germline CDR1 reads SGHVS; CDR2 reads FNYEAQ. CDR3 length: 15 residues. CDR3 residues: CASSSLAETYNEQFF. CDR3 DNA sequence: TGTGCCAGCAGCTCACTAGCGGAGACCTACAATGAGCAGTTCTTC.

V is TRBV5-1 and J is TRBJ2-5, with a weak D call TRBD1 (6 bases). V lost 4 bases and J 0 bases, leaving 16 bases between the germline ends. This CDR3 region has 16 residues. Germline V CDR1 and CDR2: SGHRS, YFSETQ. CDR3 amino acids: CASSLSGTLYQETQYF. The CDR3 nucleotides read TGCGCCAGCAGCCTATCCGGGACACTGTACCAAGAGACCCAGTACTTC.

The rearrangement links TRBV11-2 to TRBJ2-2; D remains unclear. Germline V CDR1 and CDR2: SGHAT, FQNNGV. The CDR3 is 14 residues long. V was shortened by 4 bases and J by 1 base, with 7 bases between the two germline ends. DNA of the CDR3: TGTGCCAGCAGCTCTTTTGAGAACACCGGGGAGCTGTTTTTT. Translating it yields CASSSFENTGELFF.

The chain links TRBV7-8 to TRBJ2-6; TRBD1 matches at 8 bases. This CDR3 contains 16 residues. CDR1 SGHVS and CDR2 FQNEAQ come from the germline V gene. V lost 1 base and J lost 3; bases outside the gene matches: 2. The CDR3 DNA is TGTGCCAGCAGCTTAGGCAGGGGGCTTGGGGCCAACGTCCTGACTTTC. It specifies CASSLGRGLGANVLTF.

This sequence joins TRBV28 and TRBJ1-1; TRBD1 matches at 7 bases. CDR3 length: 15 amino acids. With V trimmed by 6 bases and J by 1 base, 8 bases remained unmatched. The germline V gene has CDR1 MDHEN and CDR2 SYDVKM. DNA for the CDR3: TGTGCCAGCAGGAATTCGGGACAGACGAACACTGAAGCTTTCTTT. Protein: CASRNSGQTNTEAFF.